Given below is one T cell receptor (beta chain) in context. During its preparation, the TCRbeta library received unique molecular identifiers. TCRdb ran MiXCR on the PCR reads and lists one entry per CDR3 protein. The sample lists approximately 590,000 distinct CDR3 sequences, about 10% occurring once. This record belongs to a study of T-cell reconstitution after alpha-beta-depleted transplantation in children. Trimming pared 2 bases from V and 8 bases from J, leaving 13 bases between. This CDR3 contains 14 residues. CDR1 and CDR2 (germline): MNHEY, SVGAGI. The V call is TRBV6-5, the J call TRBJ2-1; perhaps TRBD2 as D (5 bases). The starting material was PBMCs from the stem cell graft donor, obtained from the stem cell graft. The clonotype comes from a human donor who donated a stem cell graft to a child with acute myeloid leukemia. In DNA, the CDR3 is TGTGCCAGCAGTTACGTACTAGGAAAGGATGAGCAGTTCTTC. Amino acids: CASSYVLGKDEQFF.